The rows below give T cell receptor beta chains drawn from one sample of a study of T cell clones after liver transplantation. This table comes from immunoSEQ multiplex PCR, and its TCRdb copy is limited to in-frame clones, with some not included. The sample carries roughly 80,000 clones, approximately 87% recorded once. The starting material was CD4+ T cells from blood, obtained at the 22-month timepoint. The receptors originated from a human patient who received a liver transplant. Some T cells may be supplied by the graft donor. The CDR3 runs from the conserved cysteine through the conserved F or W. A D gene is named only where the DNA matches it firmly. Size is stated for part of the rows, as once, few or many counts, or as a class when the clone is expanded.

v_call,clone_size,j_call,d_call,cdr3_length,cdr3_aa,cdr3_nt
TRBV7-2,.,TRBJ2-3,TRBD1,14,CASSARQGADTQYF,TGTGCCAGCAGCGCTAGACAGGGCGCAGATACGCAGTATTTT
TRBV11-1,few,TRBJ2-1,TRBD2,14,CASSARGGYNEQFF,TGTGCCAGCAGCGCACGGGGGGGATACAATGAGCAGTTCTTC
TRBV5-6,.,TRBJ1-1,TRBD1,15,CASSLVGQGNTEAFF,TGTGCCAGCAGCTTAGTGGGACAGGGAAACACTGAAGCTTTCTTT
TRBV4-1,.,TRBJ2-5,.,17,CASSQGPAGTVEETQYF,TGCGCCAGCAGCCAAGGCCCGGCCGGGACGGTGGAAGAGACCCAGTACTTC
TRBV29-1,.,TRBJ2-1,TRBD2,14,CSVGGGGALNEQFF,TGCAGCGTTGGGGGCGGGGGGGCCCTCAATGAGCAGTTCTTC
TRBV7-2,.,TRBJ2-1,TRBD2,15,CASSRTSGSGDEQFF,TGTGCCAGCAGCCGGACTAGCGGGAGTGGTGATGAGCAGTTCTTC
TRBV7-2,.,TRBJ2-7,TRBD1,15,CASSSKAGTGYEQYF,TGTGCCAGCAGCTCAAAGGCCGGGACAGGCTACGAGCAGTACTTC
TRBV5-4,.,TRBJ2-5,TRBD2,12,CASSQTSGVVYF,TGTGCCAGCAGCCAGACTAGCGGGGTCGTTTACTTC
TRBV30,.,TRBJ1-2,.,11,CAWSPNYGYTF,TGTGCCTGGAGCCCAAACTATGGCTACACCTTC
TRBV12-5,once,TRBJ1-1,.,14,CASGLGGANTEAFF,TGTGCTAGTGGGCTGGGAGGCGCGAACACTGAAGCTTTCTTT
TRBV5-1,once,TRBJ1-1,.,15,CASSLVSGARGEAFF,TGCGCCAGCAGCTTGGTGTCAGGGGCGAGGGGTGAAGCTTTCTTT
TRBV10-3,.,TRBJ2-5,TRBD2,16,CAIRATSGGAKETQYF,TGTGCCATCAGGGCCACTAGCGGGGGGGCCAAAGAGACCCAGTACTTC
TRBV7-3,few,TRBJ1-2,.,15,CASSLMPGPNYGYTF,TGTGCCAGCAGCTTAATGCCAGGCCCTAACTATGGCTACACCTTC
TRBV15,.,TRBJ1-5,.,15,CATSRAPGQDQPQHF,TGTGCCACCAGCAGAGCCCCCGGACAAGATCAGCCCCAGCATTTT
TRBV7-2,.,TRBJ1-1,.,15,CASSAFSRADTEAFF,TGTGCCAGCAGCGCCTTCAGCAGGGCGGACACTGAAGCTTTCTTT
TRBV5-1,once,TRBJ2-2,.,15,CASSLRDLNTGELFF,TGCGCCAGCAGCTTACGAGACTTAAACACCGGGGAGCTGTTTTTT
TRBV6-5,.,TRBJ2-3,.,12,CASSPLGDTQYF,TGTGCCAGCAGTCCACTGGGGGATACGCAGTATTTT
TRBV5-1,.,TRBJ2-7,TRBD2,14,CASSLSGISYEQYF,TGCGCCAGCAGCTTGAGCGGGATCTCCTACGAGCAGTACTTC
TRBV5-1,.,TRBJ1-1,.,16,CASSSGVNRGNTEAFF,TGCGCCAGCAGCTCGGGGGTGAATCGGGGGAACACTGAAGCTTTCTTT
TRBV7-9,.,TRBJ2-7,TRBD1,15,CASSKVGQGYHEQYF,TGTGCCAGCAGCAAAGTGGGACAGGGGTACCACGAGCAGTACTTC
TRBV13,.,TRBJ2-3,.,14,CASSPREQRDTQYF,TGTGCCAGCAGCCCCCGGGAACAAAGGGATACGCAGTATTTT
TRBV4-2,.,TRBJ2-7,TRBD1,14,CASSQDDREGEQYF,TGTGCCAGCAGCCAAGACGACAGGGAAGGAGAGCAGTACTTC
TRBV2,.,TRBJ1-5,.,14,CASSDRVSNQPQHF,TGTGCCAGCAGTGACAGGGTAAGCAATCAGCCCCAGCATTTT
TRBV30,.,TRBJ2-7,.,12,CAWGRAGGEQYF,TGTGCCTGGGGCAGGGCCGGAGGGGAGCAGTACTTC
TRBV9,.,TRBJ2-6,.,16,CASSVLGAQGANVLTF,TGTGCCAGCAGCGTATTGGGGGCGCAGGGGGCCAACGTCCTGACTTTC
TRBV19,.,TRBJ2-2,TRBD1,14,CASSDRGNTGELFF,TGTGCCAGTAGCGACAGGGGCAACACCGGGGAGCTGTTTTTT
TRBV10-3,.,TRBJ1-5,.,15,CAISESGQNNQPQHF,TGTGCCATCAGTGAGTCAGGACAGAATAATCAGCCCCAGCATTTT
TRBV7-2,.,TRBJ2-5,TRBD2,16,CASSSIAGWGVKTQYF,TGTGCCAGCAGCTCCATAGCGGGATGGGGCGTGAAGACCCAGTACTTC
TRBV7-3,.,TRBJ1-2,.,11,CASSQPGGYTF,TGTGCCAGCAGCCAGCCTGGAGGCTACACCTTC
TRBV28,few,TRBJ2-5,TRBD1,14,CASSPTGGQETQYF,TGTGCCAGCAGTCCCACAGGGGGACAAGAGACCCAGTACTTC
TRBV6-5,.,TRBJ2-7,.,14,CASSTEEWAYEQYF,TGTGCCAGCAGTACCGAGGAGTGGGCCTACGAGCAGTACTTC
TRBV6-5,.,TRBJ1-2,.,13,CASSYRGGEGYTF,TGTGCCAGCAGTTATCGGGGGGGGGAAGGCTACACCTTC
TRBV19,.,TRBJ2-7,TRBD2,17,CASSIRGLAGGSYEQYF,TGTGCCAGTAGTATTCGGGGACTAGCGGGAGGATCCTACGAGCAGTACTTC
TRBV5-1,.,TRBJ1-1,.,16,CASSLRGGGLGTEAFF,TGCGCCAGCAGCTTGAGGGGAGGGGGGCTCGGCACTGAAGCTTTCTTT
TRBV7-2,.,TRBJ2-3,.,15,CASSPGLTSTDTQYF,TGTGCCAGCAGTCCAGGACTTACGAGCACAGATACGCAGTATTTT
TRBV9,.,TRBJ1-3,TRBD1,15,CASSVTGVAGNTIYF,TGTGCCAGCAGCGTAACAGGGGTAGCTGGAAACACCATATATTTT
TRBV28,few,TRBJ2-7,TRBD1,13,CASSWGQGEFQYF,TGTGCCAGCAGTTGGGGACAGGGGGAGTTTCAGTACTTC
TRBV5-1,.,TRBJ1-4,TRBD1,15,CASRAAGTGVEKLFF,TGCGCCAGCAGAGCGGCCGGGACAGGGGTTGAAAAACTGTTTTTT
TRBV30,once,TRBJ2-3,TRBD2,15,CACSGLAGITDTQYF,TGTGCCTGCAGCGGGCTAGCGGGGATCACAGATACGCAGTATTTT
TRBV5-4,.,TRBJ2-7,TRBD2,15,CASSLVSGVGYEQYF,TGTGCCAGCAGCTTGGTTAGCGGGGTAGGCTACGAGCAGTACTTC
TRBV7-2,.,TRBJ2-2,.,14,CASSLVGDTGELFF,TGTGCCAGCAGCTTGGTGGGGGACACCGGGGAGCTGTTTTTT
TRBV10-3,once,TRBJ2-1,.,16,CAISESEVVAYNEQFF,TGTGCCATCAGTGAGTCGGAGGTCGTAGCCTACAATGAGCAGTTCTTC
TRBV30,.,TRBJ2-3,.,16,CAWSVASGRGTDTQYF,TGTGCCTGGAGTGTCGCGAGCGGCCGAGGCACAGATACGCAGTATTTT
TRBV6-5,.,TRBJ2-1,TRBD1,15,CASRPSRTGKDEQFF,TGTGCCAGCAGACCCTCCCGGACAGGCAAGGATGAGCAGTTCTTC
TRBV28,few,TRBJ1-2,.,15,CASSWGAERHYGYTF,TGTGCCAGCAGTTGGGGGGCGGAAAGACACTATGGCTACACCTTC
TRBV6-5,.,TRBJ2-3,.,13,CASRGPEGDTQYF,TGTGCCAGCCGCGGACCCGAGGGAGATACGCAGTATTTT
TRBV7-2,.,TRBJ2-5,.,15,CASSWQGGGQETQYF,TGTGCCAGCAGCTGGCAGGGGGGCGGCCAAGAGACCCAGTACTTC
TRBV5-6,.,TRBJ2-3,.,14,CASSPTISTDTQYF,TGTGCCAGCAGCCCTACAATTAGCACAGATACGCAGTATTTT
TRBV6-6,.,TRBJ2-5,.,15,CASSDGTGGGETQYF,TGTGCCAGCAGTGATGGGACTGGGGGCGGGGAGACCCAGTACTTC
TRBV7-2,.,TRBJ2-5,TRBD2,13,CASSLGLAGTQYF,TGTGCCAGCAGCTTAGGGCTAGCGGGGACCCAGTACTTC
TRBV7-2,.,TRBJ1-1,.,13,CASSNGQNTEAFF,TGTGCCAGCAGCAACGGACAGAACACTGAAGCTTTCTTT
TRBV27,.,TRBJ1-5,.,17,CASSREAGSGSNQPQHF,TGTGCCAGCAGTCGGGAAGCCGGGAGCGGGAGCAATCAGCCCCAGCATTTT
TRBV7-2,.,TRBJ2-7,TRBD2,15,CASSLVGTSAHEQYF,TGTGCCAGCAGCTTAGTTGGGACTAGCGCCCACGAGCAGTACTTC
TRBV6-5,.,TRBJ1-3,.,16,CASSYRVSSSGNTIYF,TGTGCCAGCAGTTACAGGGTTTCGAGTTCTGGAAACACCATATATTTT
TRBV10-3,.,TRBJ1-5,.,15,CAISETVYSNQPQHF,TGTGCCATCAGTGAGACGGTATATAGCAATCAGCCCCAGCATTTT
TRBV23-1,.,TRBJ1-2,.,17,CASSQSGDHRSNYGYTF,TGCGCCAGCAGTCAATCGGGGGATCATCGGTCTAACTATGGCTACACCTTC
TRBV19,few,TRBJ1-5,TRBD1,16,CASSILPPRDSQPQHF,TGTGCCAGTAGTATCCTACCCCCAAGGGACAGTCAGCCCCAGCATTTT
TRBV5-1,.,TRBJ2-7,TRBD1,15,CASSRMDRGVGEQYF,TGCGCCAGCAGCCGAATGGACAGGGGGGTAGGAGAGCAGTACTTC
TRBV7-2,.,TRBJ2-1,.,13,CASSSTGRGEQFF,TGTGCCAGCAGCTCTACGGGACGGGGTGAGCAGTTCTTC